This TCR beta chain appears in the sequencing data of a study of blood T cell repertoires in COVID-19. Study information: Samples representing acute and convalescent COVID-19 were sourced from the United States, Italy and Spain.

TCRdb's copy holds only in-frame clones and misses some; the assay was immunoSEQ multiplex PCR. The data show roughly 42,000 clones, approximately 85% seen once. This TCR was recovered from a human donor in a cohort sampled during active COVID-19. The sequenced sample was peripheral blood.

DNA for the CDR3: TGTGCCAGCCATATGCGGGGGTATGGCTACGAGCAGTACTTC. Translated, it gives CASHMRGYGYEQYF. The chain couples TRBV6-5 to TRBJ2-7, with TRBD2 identical over 7 bases. The germline gives CDR1 MNHEY, CDR2 SVGAGI. The CDR3 has 14 residues. V lost 8 bases and J lost 3; bases outside the gene matches: 10.